This paragraph covers one TCR beta chain sequence. Antigen unknown. Germline V gene data show CDR1 as GTSNPN and CDR2 as SVGIG (reference sequence). The CDR3 covers 13 residues. Trimming stripped 3 bases from V and 2 bases from J, with 10 bases between. This record belongs to a study of memory CD4+ T cells and cytomegalovirus serostatus. Broader study findings: Of 150 to 200 reported CMV TCRbeta sequences, just over 65 were found in memory CD4+ repertoires. Median bootstrapped AUC for CMV status was approximately 0.96 originally, about 0.9 US-trained.

Single viable CD3+CD4+CD8-CD45RO+ cells were sorted as the memory CD4+ T cells. The authors' processing: Out-of-frame sequences were removed, leaving 2,204,828 distinct TCRbeta sequences. The method was immunoSEQ multiplex PCR; TCRdb's version includes in-frame clones alone and lacks a portion of them. That table supplies the V and J calls and clone size; D and trimming were determined from the DNA. The sample holds 48,000 or so clones; about 77% are singletons and the top ten take 0.6% to 0.95%. V and J are TRBV30 and TRBJ1-1; the D is unclear. Sequenced input: memory CD4+ T cells from blood. This TCR was recovered from an adult in good health and CMV-seronegative. This CDR3 is CAWSLRSNTEAFF. In DNA form, the CDR3 reads TGTGCCTGGAGCCTCCGGAGCAACACTGAAGCTTTCTTT.